The clone carrying this T cell receptor (beta chain) has only one observation. These data belong to a study of shared T cell receptors in the human thymus. CDR1 is MDHEN and CDR2 is SYDVKM in the germline V gene. The length of the CDR3 is 19 residues. Losses at the gene ends were 3 bases for V and 3 bases for J; bases not matched to a gene: 15. Method: immunoSEQ multiplex PCR; TCRdb's copy keeps in-frame clones and lacks some. The sample lists hundreds of thousands of clones; more than 75% were seen once. This same sample was also taken into another study, of human thymus T cells. As reported in that work: Resections obtained during corrective heart surgery supplied the thymus tissue. Usage of V and J genes appeared biased in thymic and blood repertoires. Among unrelated individuals, related research reported thymic repertoires that overlapped highly.

This receptor was taken from a boy in the first two years of life with a congenital heart defect. The specimen was thymocytes. The rearrangement joins TRBV28 to TRBJ1-1; 11 bases map to TRBD1. CDR3 in amino acids: CASSFQFLSGQGGDTEAFF. Written as DNA, the CDR3 is TGTGCCAGCAGTTTCCAATTTCTGTCGGGACAGGGGGGTGACACTGAAGCTTTCTTT.